These 15 T cell receptor beta chains came from one sample sequenced in a study of blood T cell repertoires in COVID-19. Sequencing used immunoSEQ multiplex PCR; TCRdb keeps in-frame clones, though not all of them. The table includes 150,000 to 200,000 clones, roughly nine tenths detected once. The sample comprised peripheral blood. These receptors were taken from a woman at least 80 years old in a cohort sampled during active or convalescent COVID-19.

J is TRBJ2-5 and V is TRBV19; 9 bases map to TRBD2. V trimming: 7 bases; J trimming: 5 bases; junction bases outside the gene matches: 5. Germline V gives CDR1 LNHDA, CDR2 SQIVND (reference sequence). There are 13 residues in the CDR3. CDR3 region: CASKTGLAETQYF. CDR3 DNA: TGTGCCAGTAAGACAGGACTAGCGGAGACCCAGTACTTC.

The chain recombines TRBV11-2 with TRBJ2-3; D gene ambiguous. Germline-derived CDR1 and CDR2 are SGHAT and FQNNGV. There are 15 residues in the CDR3. V dropped 1 base and J dropped 3 bases, with 11 bases sitting between them. The CDR3 DNA sequence: TGTGCCAGCAGCTTAGTCCGGGTTGGGACAGATACGCAGTATTTT. Its translation is CASSLVRVGTDTQYF.

The chain carries TRBV7-2 and TRBJ2-3; D is ambiguous. The V end lost 6 bases, the J end lost 5 bases, and 12 bases lay between the germline ends. The germline V gene encodes CDR1 SGHTA and CDR2 FQGNSA. The CDR3 totals 13 residues. As DNA, the CDR3 is TGTGCCAGCAGACTAACGAGTCTAGATACGCAGTATTTT. This codes for CASRLTSLDTQYF.

The chain is built from TRBV20-1 and TRBJ2-1, with 9 bases fitting TRBD2. J lost 7 bases, V lost 3 bases, and 10 bases had no gene match. The germline gives CDR1 DFQATT, CDR2 SNEGSKA (reference sequence). The CDR3 is made up of 15 amino acids. In DNA, the CDR3 is TGCAGTGCTAGTGATTCGGGACTAGCTCTTAATGAGCAGTTCTTC. Its protein product is CSASDSGLALNEQFF.

CDR3 in DNA: TGCGCCAGCAGCTCCGACGGGACAGGGGCGTCTTATGGCTACACCTTC. Its protein is CASSSDGTGASYGYTF. V and J are TRBV5-1 and TRBJ1-2; TRBD1 aligns across 10 bases. The CDR3 loop spans 16 amino acids. V was clipped by 3 bases and J by 5 bases; unmatched bases: 10. CDR1 SGHRS and CDR2 YFSETQ come from the germline V gene.

The rearrangement joins TRBV2 to TRBJ1-1; no clear D. Germline CDR1 SNHLY, CDR2 FYNNEI. V dropped 2 bases and J dropped 1 base, with 8 bases sitting between them. CDR3 length equals 14 residues. CDR3 amino acids: CASSESVTNTEAFF. CDR3 in DNA: TGTGCCAGCAGTGAATCGGTCACGAACACTGAAGCTTTCTTT. Combining the CDR3 with reference TRBV2 and TRBJ1-1 gives the whole variable domain EPEVTQTPSHQVTQMGQEVILRCVPISNHLYFYWYRQILGQKVEFLVSFYNNEISEKSEIFDDQFSVERPDGSNFTLKIRSTKLEDSAMYFCASSESVTNTEAFFGQGTRLTVV.

This clone came up once. The chain uses TRBV7-9 and TRBJ2-7, with D unresolved. The CDR3 has 13 amino acids. The germline V gene has CDR1 SEHNR and CDR2 FQNEAQ (reference sequence). Trimming cost V 1 base and J 0 bases, with 4 bases left between them. CDR3 in amino acids: CASSLERSYEQYF. The CDR3 region has the DNA TGTGCCAGCAGCTTAGAGCGCTCCTACGAGCAGTACTTC.

This clone has just one count. The chain couples TRBV21-1 to TRBJ2-3; the table's D gene call, TRBD2, was not cross checked with the DNA. TRBV21-1 is noted as a pseudogene. The CDR3 length is 16 residues. CDR3: CASSKGVARSTDTQYF. DNA for the CDR3: TGTGCCAGCAGCAAAGGGGTGGCGAGGTCCACAGATACGCAGTATTTT.

The chain links TRBV3-1 (or the pseudogene TRBV3-2) to TRBJ2-7; TRBD2 aligns across 14 bases. The CDR3 covers 17 residues. J lost 7 bases, V lost 4 bases, and 12 bases had no gene match. The germline CDR1 and CDR2 sequences are LGHDT and YNNKEL (reference sequence). The CDR3 coding sequence is TGTGCCAGCAGCCCTTACAAGGGACTAGCGGGAGTTGGAGAGCAGTACGTC. Encoded protein: CASSPYKGLAGVGEQYV.

The CDR3 is CASSQDAQVHQPQHF. Written as DNA, the CDR3 is TGTGCCAGCAGCCAAGATGCACAGGTGCATCAGCCCCAGCATTTT. This chain links TRBV3-1 (or the pseudogene TRBV3-2) with TRBJ1-5; tentatively, D is TRBD1 (5 bases). V gave up 0 bases and J gave up 5 bases, with 11 bases separating them. The CDR3 runs 15 residues. Per the germline V gene, CDR1 is LGHDT and CDR2 is YNNKEL (reference sequence).

The chain has TRBV24-1 and TRBJ2-6; weak D call: TRBD2 (6 bases). Trimming shortened V by 5 bases and J by 0 bases, and 19 bases separated the two germline ends. Germline values: CDR1 KGHDR, CDR2 SFDVKD. CDR3 length: 19 amino acids. The CDR3 nucleotides read TGTGCCACCAGTGGGGCCTTGGGAGGCTCAAGCTCTGGGGCCAACGTCCTGACTTTC. It codes for CATSGALGGSSSGANVLTF.

V usage is TRBV3-1 (or the pseudogene TRBV3-2) and J usage is TRBJ1-4, with D possibly matching TRBD1 (6 bases). This CDR3 region has 15 residues. Germline assignment: CDR1 LGHDT and CDR2 YNNKEL (reference sequence). Trimming took 1 base from V and 3 from J, leaving 9 bases between them. DNA for the CDR3: TGTGCCAGCAGCCAAGCAGGGGTGGCTAATGAAAAACTGTTTTTT. As protein: CASSQAGVANEKLFF.

The chain uses TRBV7-9 and TRBJ1-1; 8 bases are a match to TRBD1. V lost 5 bases, J lost 4 bases, and 6 bases stayed unmatched. CDR3 size: 14 residues. From germline, CDR1 is SEHNR and CDR2 FQNEAQ (reference sequence). The CDR3 sequence is CASSGQGSLTEAFF. CDR3 DNA sequence: TGTGCCAGCAGCGGACAGGGCTCTCTCACTGAAGCTTTCTTT.

The chain couples TRBV19 to TRBJ1-4; 8 bases map to TRBD1. The CDR3 runs to 16 residues. CDR1 and CDR2 (germline): LNHDA, SQIVND (reference sequence). With 3 bases clipped from V and 4 bases from J, the junction kept 7 bases outside the gene matches. CDR3 protein: CASSIRYRGVNEKLFF. As DNA, the CDR3 is TGTGCCAGTAGTATCCGTTACAGGGGGGTTAATGAAAAACTGTTTTTT.

The chain is built from TRBV2 and TRBJ1-4, with D unresolved. Germline values: CDR1 SNHLY, CDR2 FYNNEI. The CDR3 is made up of 14 amino acids. Trimming removed 7 bases at V and 0 bases at J, with 9 bases between. CDR3 residues: CASKFTATNEKLFF. The CDR3 DNA sequence: TGTGCCAGCAAATTTACAGCAACTAATGAAAAACTGTTTTTT.